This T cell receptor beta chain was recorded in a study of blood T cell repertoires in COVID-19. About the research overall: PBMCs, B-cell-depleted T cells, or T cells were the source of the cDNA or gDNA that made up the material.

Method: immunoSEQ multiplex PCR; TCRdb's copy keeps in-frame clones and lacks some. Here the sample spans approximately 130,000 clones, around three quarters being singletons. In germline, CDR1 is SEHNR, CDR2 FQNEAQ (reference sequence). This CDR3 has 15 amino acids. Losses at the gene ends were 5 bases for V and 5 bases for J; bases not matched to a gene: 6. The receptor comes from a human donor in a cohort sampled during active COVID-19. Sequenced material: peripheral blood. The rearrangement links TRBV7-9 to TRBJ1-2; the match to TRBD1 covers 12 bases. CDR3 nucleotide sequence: TGTGCCAGCAGCCCGGGACAGGGGGCTCGGTATGGCTACACCTTC. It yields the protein CASSPGQGARYGYTF.